These 23 T cell receptor beta chains were sequenced from one sample in a study of immune heterogeneity within non-small cell lung tumors listed by TCRdb under 2018. Genomic DNA extracted from bulk tumor tissue served as TCR template, with around 600 ng gDNA amplified per sample. During surgery, multiple biopsies were taken from each primary tumor, with sampling sites spaced as far apart as possible within the tumor mass. The study cohort was described as untreated, and the patients were newly diagnosed NSCLC cases having curative surgery. Sequenced using a HiSeq X Ten. The TCR beta CDR3 region was amplified with a multiplex PCR system, in which a first round of nine to ten cycles was run using 32 V-gene forward and 13 J-gene reverse primers. TCRdb applied fastp at Q25 and MiXCR to the public reads, then kept only in-frame beta chains. For every CDR3 protein sequence, its rows merge into one entry that carries the most common genes and DNA. The sample table holds about 5,700 distinct CDR3 sequences, of which 21% were seen once. In total, the top ten clones hold 8.5% to 10% of the sample.

The sample comprised lung tumor tissue. The receptors stem from a woman aged 55-69 years with non-small cell lung cancer.

This clonotype was observed many times. V is TRBV11-2 and J is TRBJ2-2, with 12 bases identical to TRBD2. The germline V gene has CDR1 SGHAT and CDR2 FQNNGV. The CDR3 runs to 16 residues. Losses at the gene ends were 5 bases for V and 2 bases for J; bases not matched to a gene: 3. CDR3 sequence reads: CASSTGLAGNTGELFF. The DNA of the CDR3 is TGTGCCAGCAGCACCGGACTAGCGGGAAACACCGGGGAGCTGTTTTTT. Looking up the rest from reference TRBV11-2 and TRBJ2-2 gives the full variable domain: EAGVAQSPRYKIIEKRQSVAFWCNPISGHATLYWYQQILGQGPKLLIQFQNNGVVDDSQLPKDRFSAERLKGVDSTLKIQPAKLEDSAVYLCASSTGLAGNTGELFFGEGSRLTVL.

By frequency in the sample, this clonotype is medium-sized. V and J are TRBV28 and TRBJ2-2; D not certain. CDR1 MDHEN and CDR2 SYDVKM come from the germline V gene. V was pared by 4 bases and J by 3 bases, with 21 bases between. The length of the CDR3 is 18 residues. CDR3 protein: CASSSIPPTLRYTGELFF. CDR3 sequence (DNA): TGTGCCAGCAGTTCTATCCCCCCCACCTTAAGGTACACCGGGGAGCTGTTTTTT.

Remarks on this clonotype: This clone may be a read error of a much larger clone one base away. J is TRBJ2-7 and V is TRBV20-1; no clear D. CDR1 is DFQATT and CDR2 is SNEGSKA in the germline V gene (reference sequence). The CDR3 spans 13 residues. V dropped 1 base and J dropped 4 bases, with 11 bases sitting between them. Here the CDR3 DNA reads TGCAGTGCTAGAGGCGAGAAAAATTACGAGCAGTACTTC. It codes for CSARGEKNYEQYF.

Turning to this clonotype: This clone may be a read error of a much larger clone one base away. The gene calls are TRBV20-1 and TRBJ1-2; D possibly corresponds to TRBD1 (5 bases). Germline CDR1 is DFQATT and CDR2 is SNEGSKA (reference sequence). The CDR3 runs 12 residues. Between the trimmed V and J ends, which lost 7 bases and 8 bases, there was a span of 17 bases. The CDR3 reads CSVCSQGEGYTF. DNA of the CDR3: TGCAGTGTGTGCAGCCAAGGGGAGGGCTACACCTTC.

This clonotype has only a few counts. CDR3 coding DNA: TGCAGTGCCCCGACAGGGGAAAGGTTGAACACTGAAGCTTTCTTT. This codes for CSAPTGERLNTEAFF. The chain couples TRBV20-1 to TRBJ1-1, with 8 bases aligning to TRBD1. Germline lookup yields CDR1 DFQATT and CDR2 SNEGSKA (reference sequence). V trimming: 6 bases; J trimming: 0 bases; junction bases outside the gene matches: 9. This CDR3 has 15 amino acids.

By proportion, this clonotype is medium-sized. This rearrangement joins TRBV24-1 to TRBJ2-1; D possibly uses TRBD1 or TRBD2 (5 bases each). CDR1 KGHDR and CDR2 SFDVKD come from the germline V gene. The CDR3 loop spans 16 amino acids. V lost 4 bases and J lost 7, with 19 bases in between. In DNA, the CDR3 is TGTGCCACCAGTGACTACCGGGACGGAGAAGGTAATGAGCAGTTCTTC. Protein product: CATSDYRDGEGNEQFF.

Sample share makes this clonotype medium-sized. The gene calls are TRBV5-8 and TRBJ2-1; D gene unclear. Germline V lookup: CDR1 SGHTS, CDR2 YDEGEE. This CDR3 spans 17 amino acids. The ends were cut back, 7 bases at V and 0 bases at J, with 20 bases in the middle. CDR3 protein: CASRSLRASSSYNEQFF. The CDR3 nucleotides read TGTGCCAGCCGGTCTCTCCGGGCGTCCAGCTCCTACAATGAGCAGTTCTTC.

By sample share, this clonotype is large. This CDR3 reads CSAGGGSTDTQYF. In DNA form, the CDR3 reads TGCAGTGCCGGTGGAGGGAGCACAGATACGCAGTATTTT. This chain joins TRBV20-1 and TRBJ2-3; maybe TRBD2 (6 bases). Trimming cost V 6 bases and J 0 bases, with 10 bases left between them. The CDR3 spans 13 residues. Germline V gene data show CDR1 as DFQATT and CDR2 as SNEGSKA (reference sequence).

On this clonotype: A much larger clone differs by one base, so this may be a read error. V is TRBV27 and J is TRBJ1-1; D is possibly TRBD1 (6 bases). This CDR3 has 16 residues. Germline-derived CDR1 and CDR2 are MNHEY and SMNVEV (reference sequence). The CDR3 protein is CASSSHRVPHFPEDFF. The CDR3 DNA follows: TGTGCCAGCAGTTCACACAGGGTGCCTCACTTTCCTGAAGATTTCTTT.

This clonotype was counted ten times or more. The V call is TRBV20-1, the J call TRBJ1-5, with D uncertain. The CDR3 length is 14 residues. Trimming took 0 bases from V and 5 from J, leaving 11 bases between them. CDR1 and CDR2 from the germline V gene are DFQATT and SNEGSKA (reference sequence). The CDR3 sequence is CSARDLLGDQPQHF. In DNA form, the CDR3 reads TGCAGTGCTAGAGATCTGCTGGGCGATCAGCCCCAGCATTTT.

As to this clonotype: A much larger clone lies a single base off, so this may be a read error. The rearrangement links TRBV20-1 to TRBJ2-7; the D call may be TRBD1 or TRBD2 (5 bases each). V was trimmed by 2 bases and J by 2 bases, leaving 16 bases between them. In germline, CDR1 is DFQATT, CDR2 SNEGSKA (reference sequence). This CDR3 spans 15 amino acids. The CDR3 is CSARSKSGPAYEQYF. The CDR3 DNA follows: TGCAGTGCTAGATCTAAGTCGGGACCAGCCTACGAGCAGTACTTC.

The rearrangement links TRBV7-9 to TRBJ2-1, with D possibly being TRBD1 or TRBD2 (10 bases each). The ends were cut back, 4 bases at V and 9 bases at J, with 34 bases in the middle. Per germline, CDR1 SEHNR and CDR2 FQNEAQ (reference sequence). The CDR3 length is 20 residues. The CDR3 nucleotides are TGTGCCAGCAGCTCAGGGGACAGGGGTCGGCTAGCGGGAGATATGAGTGAGCAGTTCTTC. Translated, it gives CASSSGDRGRLAGDMSEQFF.

Judged by abundance, this clonotype is medium-sized. J is TRBJ2-7 and V is TRBV11-2; 7 bases align to TRBD1. Germline CDR1 and CDR2: SGHAT and FQNNGV. V lost 5 bases and J lost 9; bases outside the gene matches: 10. The CDR3 is 13 residues long. In DNA, the CDR3 is TGTGCCAGCAGCATAGGACAGGAGCCTGGGCAGTACTTC. Translation gives CASSIGQEPGQYF. Looking up the rest from reference TRBV11-2 and TRBJ2-7 gives the full variable domain: EAGVAQSPRYKIIEKRQSVAFWCNPISGHATLYWYQQILGQGPKLLIQFQNNGVVDDSQLPKDRFSAERLKGVDSTLKIQPAKLEDSAVYLCASSIGQEPGQYFGPGTRLTVT.

This clonotype was seen at least ten times. The rearrangement uses TRBV28 and TRBJ2-1; D call uncertain. The germline V gene encodes CDR1 MDHEN and CDR2 SYDVKM. V was trimmed by 7 bases and J by 0 bases, leaving 22 bases between them. The CDR3 is made up of 18 amino acids. CDR3 region: CASTHLRQDWSSYNEQFF. Written as DNA, the CDR3 is TGTGCCAGCACTCACCTTCGACAAGACTGGAGCTCCTACAATGAGCAGTTCTTC.

This clonotype was seen just once. A much larger clone is a single base away; this may be a read error. The genes are TRBV3-1 and TRBJ2-7; 9 positions agree with TRBD1. Germline V gives CDR1 LGHDT, CDR2 YNNKEL (reference sequence). This CDR3 region has 16 residues. CDR3 nucleotides: TGTTCCAGCAGCCGGGGCAGTCACAGGGGGCCTAGCGAGCAGTACTTC. This sequence encodes CSSSRGSHRGPSEQYF.

Turning to this clonotype: One base away lies a much larger clone, so this may be a sequencing read error. The genes are TRBV12-3 or TRBV12-4 and TRBJ2-3; the D is unclear. Trimming removed 3 bases at V and 8 bases at J, with 6 bases between. The CDR3 has 11 amino acids. The CDR3 DNA follows: TGTGCCAGCAGTTTTCGATCTACGCAGTATTTT. Translating it yields CASSFRSTQYF.

A remark on this clonotype: The germline gene is not matched at one end of the junction; a read error may be the cause. The gene calls are TRBV6-4 and TRBJ2-1; 10 bases agree with TRBD2. CDR3 size: 15 residues. CDR1 and CDR2 (germline): MRHNA, SNTAGT. The CDR3 here is CASSEIAGGYNERFF. Here the CDR3 DNA reads TGTGCCAGCAGTGAAATAGCGGGAGGCTACAATGAGCGGTTCTTC.

Sample share makes this clonotype medium-sized (0.01 to 0.1%). The rearrangement links TRBV27 to TRBJ2-1; D is unclear. This CDR3 contains 13 residues. CDR1 is MNHEY and CDR2 is SMNVEV in the germline V gene (reference sequence). Trimming removed 5 bases from V and 7 bases from J, with 12 bases in between. The CDR3 sequence: CASSTPLRNEQFF. Here the CDR3 DNA reads TGTGCCAGCAGTACCCCGTTACGGAATGAGCAGTTCTTC.

Of note for this clonotype: Since the CDR3 does not end with the conserved phenylalanine or tryptophan, this likely comes from a read error. No DNA is shown, since the ends of the CDR3 on it are uncertain; the CDR3 is the one TCRdb lists. The V gene is TRBV20-1, the J gene TRBJ2-3; TRBD2 is taken as the D call from the table, unchecked against the DNA. CDR1 and CDR2 from the germline V gene are DFQATT and SNEGSKA (reference sequence). The CDR3 has 17 amino acids, counting both end residues. The CDR3 sequence is CSARRLAGDSYEQYFGP.

This clonotype was counted ten times or more. In DNA, the CDR3 is TGTGCCAGCAGTAGGACAGGGGGCGTAAATACGCAGTATTTT. Translation gives CASSRTGGVNTQYF. V is TRBV28 and J is TRBJ2-3, with 11 bases that match TRBD1. Looked up from germline, CDR1 is MDHEN and CDR2 is SYDVKM. J was trimmed by 7 bases and V by 5 bases; bases with no gene match: 5. CDR3 size: 14 residues.

On this clonotype: A much larger clone is a single base away; this may be a read error. The gene calls are TRBV4-1 and TRBJ2-7; 10 bases fit TRBD1. The germline gives CDR1 MGHRA, CDR2 YSYEKL. The CDR3 extends over 15 amino acids. V dropped 3 bases and J dropped 7; count of bases not matched to a gene: 9. This CDR3 is CASSHTGTGAGEQYF. As DNA, the CDR3 is TGCGCCAGCAGCCATACCGGGACAGGGGCGGGGGAGCAGTACTTC.

The chain joins TRBV12-3 or TRBV12-4 to TRBJ2-5, with D uncertain. The CDR3 is 11 residues long. The V gene lost 5 bases and the J gene lost 5 bases, with 6 bases spanning the gap. The chain's CDR3 is CASSLNETQYF. The CDR3 DNA follows: TGTGCCAGCAGTCTTAACGAGACCCAGTACTTC.

The V and J genes are TRBV6-1 and TRBJ1-6, with D possibly TRBD1 on 5 matching bases. Germline loops: CDR1 MNHNS, CDR2 SASEGT. The V gene lost 2 bases and the J gene lost 10 bases, with 12 bases spanning the gap. The CDR3 extends over 14 amino acids. CDR3 residues: CASSEHGASSPLHF. CDR3 nucleotides: TGTGCCAGCAGTGAACATGGGGCTTCCTCACCCCTCCACTTT.